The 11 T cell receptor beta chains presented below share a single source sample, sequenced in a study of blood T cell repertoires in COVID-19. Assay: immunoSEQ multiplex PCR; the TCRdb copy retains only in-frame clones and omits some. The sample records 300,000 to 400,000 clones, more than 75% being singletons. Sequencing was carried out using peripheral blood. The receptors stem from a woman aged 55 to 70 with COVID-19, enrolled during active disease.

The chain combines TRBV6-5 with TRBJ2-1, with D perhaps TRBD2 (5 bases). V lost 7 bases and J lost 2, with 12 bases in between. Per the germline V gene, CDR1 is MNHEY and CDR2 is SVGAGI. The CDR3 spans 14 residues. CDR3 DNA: TGTGCCAGCACCCGGGGTACTGCCTACAATGAGCAGTTCTTC. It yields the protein CASTRGTAYNEQFF.

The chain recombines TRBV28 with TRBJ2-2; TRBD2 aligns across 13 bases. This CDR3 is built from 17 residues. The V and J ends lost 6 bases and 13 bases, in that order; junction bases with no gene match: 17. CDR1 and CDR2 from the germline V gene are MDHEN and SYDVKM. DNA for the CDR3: TGTGCCAGCAGCTCTCAGACTAGCGGGGGGACGTCAAGTGGGCTGTTTTTT. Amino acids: CASSSQTSGGTSSGLFF.

CDR3 region: CASSFNGGNTGELFF. The DNA for the CDR3 is TGCGCCAGCAGCTTTAACGGGGGGAACACCGGGGAGCTGTTTTTT. The rearrangement links TRBV5-1 to TRBJ2-2, with D possibly TRBD2 on 6 matching bases. The CDR3 is 15 amino acids. The V and J ends lost 2 bases and 1 base respectively, with 9 bases between them. CDR1 SGHRS and CDR2 YFSETQ come from the germline V gene.

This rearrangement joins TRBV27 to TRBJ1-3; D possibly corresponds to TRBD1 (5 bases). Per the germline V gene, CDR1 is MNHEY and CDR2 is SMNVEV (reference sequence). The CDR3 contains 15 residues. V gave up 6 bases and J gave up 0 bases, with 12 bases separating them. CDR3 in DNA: TGTGCCAGCAGCCCAGCAGGGCTCTCTGGAAACACCATATATTTT. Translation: CASSPAGLSGNTIYF.

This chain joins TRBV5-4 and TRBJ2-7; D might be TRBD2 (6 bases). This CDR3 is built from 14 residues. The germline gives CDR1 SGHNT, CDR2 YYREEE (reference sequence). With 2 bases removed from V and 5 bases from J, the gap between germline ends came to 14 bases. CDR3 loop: CASSFGTPADEQYF. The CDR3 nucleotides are TGTGCCAGCAGCTTCGGGACTCCGGCAGACGAGCAGTACTTC.

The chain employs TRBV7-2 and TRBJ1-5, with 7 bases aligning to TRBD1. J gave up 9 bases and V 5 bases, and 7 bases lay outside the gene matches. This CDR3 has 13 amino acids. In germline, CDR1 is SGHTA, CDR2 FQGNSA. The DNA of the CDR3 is TGTGCCAGCAGCGAAAGGCAGGGGGTGCCCCAGCATTTT. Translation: CASSERQGVPQHF. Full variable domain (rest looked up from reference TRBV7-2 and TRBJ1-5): GAGVSQSPSNKVTEKGKDVELRCDPISGHTALYWYRQSLGQGLEFLIYFQGNSAPDKSGLPSDRFSAERTGGSVSTLTIQRTQQEDSAVYLCASSERQGVPQHFGDGTRLSIL.

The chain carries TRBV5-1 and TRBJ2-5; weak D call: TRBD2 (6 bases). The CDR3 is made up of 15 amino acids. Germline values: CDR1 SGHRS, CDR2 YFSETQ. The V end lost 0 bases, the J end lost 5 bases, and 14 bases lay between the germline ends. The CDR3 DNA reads TGCGCCAGCAGCTTGGTTCCGGGGGTGGTGGAGACCCAGTACTTC. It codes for CASSLVPGVVETQYF.

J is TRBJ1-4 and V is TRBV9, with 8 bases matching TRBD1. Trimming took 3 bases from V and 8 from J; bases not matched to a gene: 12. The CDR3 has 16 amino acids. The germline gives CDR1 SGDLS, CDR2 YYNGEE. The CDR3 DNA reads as TGTGCCAGCAGCGACGTAGAGAGGACAGGGAGCGAAAAACTGTTTTTT. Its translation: CASSDVERTGSEKLFF.

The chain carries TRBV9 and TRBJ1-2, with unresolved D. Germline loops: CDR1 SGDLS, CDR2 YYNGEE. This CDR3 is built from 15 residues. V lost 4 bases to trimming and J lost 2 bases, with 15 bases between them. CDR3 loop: CASSPQTNTNYGYTF. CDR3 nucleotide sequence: TGTGCCAGCAGCCCCCAGACAAACACCAACTATGGCTACACCTTC.

CDR3 region: CASSLARTGVGEQYF. The CDR3, as DNA: TGCGCCAGCAGCTTGGCCCGGACAGGGGTAGGCGAGCAGTACTTC. The rearrangement uses TRBV5-1 and TRBJ2-7, with TRBD1 matching over 9 bases. The junction had 7 bases not matched to a gene; V was cut back by 0 bases and J by 6 bases. The germline V gene encodes CDR1 SGHRS and CDR2 YFSETQ. CDR3 length equals 15 residues.

The CDR3 reads CASRGSANTEAFF. Here the CDR3 DNA reads TGTGCCAGCAGAGGGAGTGCGAACACTGAAGCTTTCTTT. This chain joins TRBV6-5 and TRBJ1-1; no reliable D call. The CDR3 extends over 13 amino acids. The germline CDR1 and CDR2 sequences are MNHEY and SVGAGI. Trimming left V 6 bases short and J 1 base short, with 9 bases between.